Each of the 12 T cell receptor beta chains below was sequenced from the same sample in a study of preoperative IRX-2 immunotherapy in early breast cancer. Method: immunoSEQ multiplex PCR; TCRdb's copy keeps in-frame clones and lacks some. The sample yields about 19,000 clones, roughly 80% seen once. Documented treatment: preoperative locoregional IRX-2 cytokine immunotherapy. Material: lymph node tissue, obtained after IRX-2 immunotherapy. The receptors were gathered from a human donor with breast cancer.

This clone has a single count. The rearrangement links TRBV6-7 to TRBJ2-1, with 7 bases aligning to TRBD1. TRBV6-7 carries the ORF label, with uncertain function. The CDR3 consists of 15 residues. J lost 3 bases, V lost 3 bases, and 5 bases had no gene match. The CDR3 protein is CASSYLGQIYNEQFF. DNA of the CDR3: TGTGCCAGCAGTTATTTGGGACAGATCTACAATGAGCAGTTCTTC.

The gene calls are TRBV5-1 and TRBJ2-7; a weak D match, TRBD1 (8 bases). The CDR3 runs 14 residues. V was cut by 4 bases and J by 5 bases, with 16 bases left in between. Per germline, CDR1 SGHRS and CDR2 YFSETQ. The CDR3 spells CASSADREGNEQYF. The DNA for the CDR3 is TGCGCCAGCAGCGCGGACAGGGAGGGGAACGAGCAGTACTTC.

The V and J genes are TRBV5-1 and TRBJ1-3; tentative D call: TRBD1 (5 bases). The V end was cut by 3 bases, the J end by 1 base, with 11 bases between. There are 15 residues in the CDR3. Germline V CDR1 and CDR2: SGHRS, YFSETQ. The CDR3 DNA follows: TGCGCCAGCAGCTCCCAAGGGACGTCTGGAAACACCATATATTTT. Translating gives CASSSQGTSGNTIYF.

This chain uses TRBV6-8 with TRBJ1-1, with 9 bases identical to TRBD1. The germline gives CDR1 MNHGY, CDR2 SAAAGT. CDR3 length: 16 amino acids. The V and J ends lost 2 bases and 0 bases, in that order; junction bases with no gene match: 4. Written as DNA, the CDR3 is TGTGCCAGCAGTTACCCGACAGGGGGAATGAACACTGAAGCTTTCTTT. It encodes CASSYPTGGMNTEAFF.

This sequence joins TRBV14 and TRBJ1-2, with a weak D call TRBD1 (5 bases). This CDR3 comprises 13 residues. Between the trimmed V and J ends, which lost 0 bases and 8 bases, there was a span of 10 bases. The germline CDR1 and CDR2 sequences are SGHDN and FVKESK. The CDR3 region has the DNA TGTGCCAGCAGCCAAGATGCAGGGCTAGGCTACACCTTC. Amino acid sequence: CASSQDAGLGYTF.

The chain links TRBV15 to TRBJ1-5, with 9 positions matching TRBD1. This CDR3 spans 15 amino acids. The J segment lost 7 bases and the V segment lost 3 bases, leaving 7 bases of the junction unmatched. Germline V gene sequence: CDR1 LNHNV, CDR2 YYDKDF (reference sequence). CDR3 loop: CATSSAGTGSQPQHF. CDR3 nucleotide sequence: TGTGCCACCAGCAGTGCCGGGACAGGGTCCCAGCCCCAGCATTTT.

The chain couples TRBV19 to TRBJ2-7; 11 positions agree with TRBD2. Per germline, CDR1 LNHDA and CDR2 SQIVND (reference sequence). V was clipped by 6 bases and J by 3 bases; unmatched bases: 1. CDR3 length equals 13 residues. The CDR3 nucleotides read TGTGCCAGTAGCCTAGCGGGAGGCTACGAGCAGTACTTC. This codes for CASSLAGGYEQYF.

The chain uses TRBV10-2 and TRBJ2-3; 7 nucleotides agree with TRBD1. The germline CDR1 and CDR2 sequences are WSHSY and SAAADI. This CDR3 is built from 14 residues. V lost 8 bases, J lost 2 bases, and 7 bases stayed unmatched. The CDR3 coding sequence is TGCGCCAGCTCTCGGGACAGTGTCACAGATACGCAGTATTTT. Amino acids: CASSRDSVTDTQYF.

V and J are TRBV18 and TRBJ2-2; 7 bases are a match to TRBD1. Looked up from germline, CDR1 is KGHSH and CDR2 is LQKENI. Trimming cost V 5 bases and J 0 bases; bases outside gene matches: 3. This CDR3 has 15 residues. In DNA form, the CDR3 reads TGTGCCAGCTCAGAGGACAGGACGAACACCGGGGAGCTGTTTTTT. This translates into CASSEDRTNTGELFF.

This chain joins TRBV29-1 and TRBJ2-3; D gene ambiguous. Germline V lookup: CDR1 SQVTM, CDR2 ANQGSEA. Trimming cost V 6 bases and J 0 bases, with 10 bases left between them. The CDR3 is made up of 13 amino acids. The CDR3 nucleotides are TGCAGCGTCGCTCAGGCGAGCACAGATACGCAGTATTTT. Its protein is CSVAQASTDTQYF.

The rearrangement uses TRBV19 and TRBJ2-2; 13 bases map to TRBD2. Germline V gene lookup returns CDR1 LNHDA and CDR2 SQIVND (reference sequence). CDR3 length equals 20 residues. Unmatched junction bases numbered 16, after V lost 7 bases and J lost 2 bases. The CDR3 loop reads CASTLGLGLAGAQNTGELFF. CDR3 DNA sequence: TGTGCCAGTACCCTAGGGTTAGGACTAGCGGGAGCCCAAAACACCGGGGAGCTGTTTTTT.

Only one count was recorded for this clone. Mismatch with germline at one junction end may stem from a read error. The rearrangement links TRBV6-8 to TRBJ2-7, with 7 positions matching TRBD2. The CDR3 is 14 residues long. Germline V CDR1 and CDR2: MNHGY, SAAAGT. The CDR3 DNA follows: TGTGCCATCAGTGGGGGGGGTATATCCTACGAGCAGTACTTC. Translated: CAISGGGISYEQYF.